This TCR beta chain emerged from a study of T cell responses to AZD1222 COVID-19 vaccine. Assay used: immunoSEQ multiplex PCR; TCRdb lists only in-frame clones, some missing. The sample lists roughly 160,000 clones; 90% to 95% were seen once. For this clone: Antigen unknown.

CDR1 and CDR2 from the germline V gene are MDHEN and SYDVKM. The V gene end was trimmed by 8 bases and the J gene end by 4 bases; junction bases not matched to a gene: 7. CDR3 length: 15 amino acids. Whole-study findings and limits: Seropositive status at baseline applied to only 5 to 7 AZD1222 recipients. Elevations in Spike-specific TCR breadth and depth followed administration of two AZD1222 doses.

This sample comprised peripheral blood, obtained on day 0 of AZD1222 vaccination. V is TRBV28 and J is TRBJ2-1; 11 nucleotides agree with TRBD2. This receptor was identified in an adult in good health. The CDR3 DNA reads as TGTGCCAGCTTCACTAGCGGGAGTATTTACAATGAGCAGTTCTTC. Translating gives CASFTSGSIYNEQFF.